The 26 T cell receptor beta chains given below trace back to one sample, sequenced in a study of blood T cell repertoires in COVID-19. Here immunoSEQ multiplex PCR was the method, and the copy in TCRdb shows in-frame clones only, minus some. The sample holds about 150,000 clones; about 89% are singletons and the top ten take around 3.2%. Sequencing was done on a sample of peripheral blood. These receptors were collected from a man aged 55-75 years with active or convalescent COVID-19.

This sequence joins TRBV11-2 and TRBJ1-2, with 11 bases identical to TRBD1. CDR3 length: 15 amino acids. V shed 3 bases and J 4 bases; nucleotides not matched to a gene: 4. Germline V lookup: CDR1 SGHAT, CDR2 FQNNGV. The CDR3 protein is CASSLGQGGFYGYTF. The CDR3 bases are TGTGCCAGCAGCTTGGGACAGGGGGGTTTCTATGGCTACACCTTC.

The CDR3 spells CASSQERTGFGNTDTQYF. CDR3 nucleotide sequence: TGCGCCAGCAGCCAAGAGAGAACAGGGTTCGGCAACACAGATACGCAGTATTTT. The rearrangement links TRBV4-1 to TRBJ2-3; tentative D call: TRBD1 (6 bases). The CDR3 covers 18 residues. Per the germline V gene, CDR1 is MGHRA and CDR2 is YSYEKL. Deletions cut 0 bases from V and 2 bases from J, with 18 bases between.

V is TRBV15 and J is TRBJ1-1, with a possible D match to TRBD1 (5 bases). Germline-derived CDR1 and CDR2 are LNHNV and YYDKDF (reference sequence). This CDR3 has 14 residues. The V and J ends lost 0 bases and 2 bases respectively, with 7 bases between them. The CDR3 sequence is CATSRDRANTEAFF. Here the CDR3 DNA reads TGTGCCACCAGCAGAGACAGGGCCAACACTGAAGCTTTCTTT.

The chain joins TRBV7-2 to TRBJ2-7, with 10 bases that match TRBD2. The V and J ends lost 3 bases and 2 bases, in that order; junction bases with no gene match: 13. The CDR3 spans 18 residues. CDR1 is SGHTA and CDR2 is FQGNSA in the germline V gene. In nucleotides, the CDR3 is TGTGCCAGCAGCTTGGGTCTAGCGGGGGCCGTGGAGGCCTACGAGCAGTACTTC. It encodes CASSLGLAGAVEAYEQYF.

The chain links TRBV5-1 to TRBJ2-3, with 7 bases identical to TRBD1. Per germline, CDR1 SGHRS and CDR2 YFSETQ. Trimming took 4 bases from V and 1 from J; bases not matched to a gene: 6. This CDR3 has 15 amino acids. CDR3 sequence (DNA): TGCGCCAGCAGCAGAGGACAGGTCGGCACAGATACGCAGTATTTT. This sequence encodes CASSRGQVGTDTQYF.

V is TRBV5-6 and J is TRBJ1-4; TRBD1 might be the D (6 bases). The germline V gene encodes CDR1 SGHDT and CDR2 YYEEEE. V gave up 4 bases and J gave up 0 bases, with 19 bases separating them. The CDR3 spans 18 residues. This chain's CDR3 is CASSLPGHTLSTNEKLFF. The CDR3 nucleotides are TGTGCCAGCAGCCTTCCGGGACATACACTATCAACTAATGAAAAACTGTTTTTT. The variable domain in full, with the rest retrieved from reference TRBV5-6 and TRBJ1-4, is DAGVTQSPTHLIKTRGQQVTLRCSPKSGHDTVSWYQQALGQGPQFIFQYYEEEERQRGNFPDRFSGHQFPNYSSELNVNALLLGDSALYLCASSLPGHTLSTNEKLFFGSGTQLSVL.

The DNA of the CDR3 is TGTGCCTGGAAACCACAGAGCAGCTCCTATAATTCACCCCTCCACTTT. Its translation: CAWKPQSSSYNSPLHF. The chain links TRBV30 to TRBJ1-6; unclear D gene. Trimming shortened V by 4 bases and J by 0 bases, and 13 bases separated the two germline ends. Germline CDR1 reads GTSNPN; CDR2 reads SVGIG (reference sequence). The CDR3 covers 16 residues.

V is TRBV7-6 and J is TRBJ1-3, with D uncertain. The ends were cut back, 0 bases at V and 3 bases at J, with 6 bases in the middle. The CDR3 is made up of 14 amino acids. Germline values: CDR1 SGHVS, CDR2 FNYEAQ. The CDR3 coding sequence is TGTGCCAGCAGCTTAGCGGGCTTTGGAAACACCATATATTTT. Its protein is CASSLAGFGNTIYF.

The gene calls are TRBV7-2 and TRBJ1-4; D might be TRBD1 (5 bases). The CDR3 is 17 amino acids. Per germline, CDR1 SGHTA and CDR2 FQGNSA. V was trimmed by 4 bases and J by 3 bases, leaving 18 bases between them. The CDR3 DNA reads TGTGCCAGCAGCTGGGGGGAGCCGCTTGCGGCTAATGAAAAACTGTTTTTT. Protein sequence: CASSWGEPLAANEKLFF.

The chain employs TRBV10-3 and TRBJ2-3; D possibly corresponds to TRBD1 (5 bases). The CDR3 contains 14 residues. Germline assignment: CDR1 ENHRY and CDR2 SYGVKD. Between the trimmed V and J ends, which lost 2 bases and 11 bases, there was a span of 17 bases. The CDR3 nucleotides read TGTGCCATCAGTGAGGAGTTGGCAGGGAATGAGCAGTATTTT. Translation: CAISEELAGNEQYF.

This clone has more than one count but fewer than ten. The chain employs TRBV27 and TRBJ1-6, with 7 bases that match TRBD1. Germline V lookup: CDR1 MNHEY, CDR2 SMNVEV (reference sequence). The V and J ends lost 3 bases and 4 bases, in that order; junction bases with no gene match: 3. This CDR3 has 15 amino acids. CDR3 sequence: CASSLRTGYNSPLHF. The DNA for the CDR3 is TGTGCCAGCAGTTTGAGGACAGGATATAATTCACCCCTCCACTTT.

The genes are TRBV5-1 and TRBJ1-6; a possible D gene is TRBD1 (6 bases). This CDR3 has 14 residues. Germline CDR1 SGHRS, CDR2 YFSETQ. With 0 bases removed from V and 9 bases from J, the gap between germline ends came to 10 bases. In DNA, the CDR3 is TGCGCCAGCAGCTTGGACAGGGAAGGTTCACCCCTCCACTTT. It translates to CASSLDREGSPLHF.

The rearrangement joins TRBV6-2 or TRBV6-3 to TRBJ1-3; D not certain. The CDR3 is made up of 14 amino acids. Germline CDR1 is MNHEY and CDR2 is SVGEGT. The germline V and J ends were trimmed by 4 bases and 2 bases, with 9 bases remaining between them. CDR3 protein: CASSLVRAGNTIYF. The CDR3 DNA reads as TGTGCCAGCAGTTTGGTTCGGGCTGGAAACACCATATATTTT.

This chain joins TRBV19 and TRBJ2-1; TRBD2 matches 11 bases. V lost 0 bases to trimming and J lost 1 base; unmatched junction nucleotides: 5. CDR3 length equals 18 residues. Germline CDR1 reads LNHDA; CDR2 reads SQIVND (reference sequence). CDR3 protein: CASSIDRVAGGSYNEQFF. The CDR3 DNA reads TGTGCCAGTAGTATAGATCGGGTAGCGGGGGGGTCCTACAATGAGCAGTTCTTC.

This clone has only one observation. The chain uses TRBV5-4 and TRBJ1-4; D uncertain. Germline V CDR1 and CDR2: SGHNT, YYREEE (reference sequence). This CDR3 is 15 amino acids long. The V gene lost 0 bases and the J gene lost 1 base, with 7 bases spanning the gap. DNA for the CDR3: TGTGCCAGCAGCTTGGTTCCGGGAACTAATGAAAAACTGTTTTTT. Translating gives CASSLVPGTNEKLFF.

The V and J genes are TRBV5-4 and TRBJ2-3; D perhaps matches TRBD1 (5 bases). CDR1 and CDR2 (germline): SGHNT, YYREEE (reference sequence). V was shortened by 5 bases and J by 4 bases, with 14 bases between the two germline ends. The length of the CDR3 is 14 residues. The CDR3: CASSYQGVADTQYF. CDR3 nucleotides: TGTGCCAGCAGTTATCAAGGGGTCGCAGATACGCAGTATTTT.

This chain links TRBV7-2 with TRBJ1-5; the D gene is possibly TRBD1 (6 bases). CDR1 and CDR2 from the germline V gene are SGHTA and FQGNSA. The CDR3 contains 16 residues. The V end lost 1 base, the J end lost 0 bases, and 10 bases lay between the germline ends. This CDR3 reads CASSLVGGTSNQPQHF. DNA of the CDR3: TGTGCCAGCAGCTTAGTTGGGGGCACTAGCAATCAGCCCCAGCATTTT.

The chain carries TRBV7-2 and TRBJ1-6; TRBD1 matches 9 bases. J was trimmed by 7 bases and V by 1 base; bases with no gene match: 2. The germline gives CDR1 SGHTA, CDR2 FQGNSA. There are 15 residues in the CDR3. The CDR3 DNA is TGTGCCAGCAGCTTAGTTGGGACAGGGAATTCACCCCTCCACTTT. Its protein product is CASSLVGTGNSPLHF.

The chain couples TRBV4-2 to TRBJ2-2, with D perhaps TRBD2 (5 bases). Per germline, CDR1 LGHNA and CDR2 YNFKEQ. V was trimmed by 3 bases and J by 1 base, leaving 12 bases between them. This CDR3 is 16 amino acids long. In nucleotides, the CDR3 is TGTGCCAGCAGCCAGCAACTGGAGGAGAACACCGGGGAGCTGTTTTTT. Protein sequence: CASSQQLEENTGELFF.

The genes are TRBV2 and TRBJ2-7; TRBD2 matches at 7 bases. The CDR3 extends over 13 amino acids. CDR1 and CDR2 from the germline V gene are SNHLY and FYNNEI. V gave up 6 bases and J gave up 6 bases; unmatched junction bases: 8. The CDR3 DNA reads TGTGCCAGCAGGCCGCTGGGGAGGGGCGAGCAGTACTTC. This encodes CASRPLGRGEQYF.

This clone came up a few times. V and J are TRBV28 and TRBJ2-2, with a possible D match to TRBD1 (5 bases). Trimming took off 6 bases at V and 5 bases at J, with 10 bases between the two ends. The length of the CDR3 is 13 residues. Germline CDR1 and CDR2: MDHEN and SYDVKM. CDR3 DNA: TGTGCCAGCAGAAAGGGGTGGACCGGGGAGCTGTTTTTT. Its translation is CASRKGWTGELFF.

V is TRBV6-1 and J is TRBJ2-2, with a tentative D call TRBD1 (5 bases). Per the germline V gene, CDR1 is MNHNS and CDR2 is SASEGT. The CDR3 extends over 15 amino acids. V shed 3 bases and J shed 5 bases, with 13 bases lying between them. The CDR3 bases are TGTGCCAGCAGTGAGCTCAGGGTGAGGACCGGGGAGCTGTTTTTT. Its protein product is CASSELRVRTGELFF.

In its sample, this clone was seen a few times. This chain joins TRBV5-4 and TRBJ2-5, with a possible D match to TRBD2 (6 bases). The CDR3 is made up of 12 amino acids. Trimming removed 6 bases at V and 4 bases at J, with 10 bases between. CDR1 and CDR2 from the germline V gene are SGHNT and YYREEE (reference sequence). The CDR3 coding sequence is TGTGCCAGCACGGGGGTTCGAGAGACCCAGTACTTC. This codes for CASTGVRETQYF.

The rearrangement uses TRBV6-5 and TRBJ1-1, with TRBD1 as a possible D gene (5 bases). This CDR3 is built from 13 residues. V lost 6 bases and J 5 bases, leaving 13 bases between the germline ends. In germline, CDR1 is MNHEY, CDR2 SVGAGI. The CDR3 protein is CASRDSGGTEAFF. The CDR3 nucleotides are TGTGCCAGCAGGGATTCGGGGGGTACTGAAGCTTTCTTT.

J is TRBJ2-3 and V is TRBV27; D is possibly TRBD2 (5 bases). Between the trimmed V and J ends, which lost 6 bases and 2 bases, there was a span of 15 bases. CDR1 is MNHEY and CDR2 is SMNVEV in the germline V gene (reference sequence). This CDR3 comprises 15 residues. CDR3 amino acids: CASRKLDGPTDTQYF. As DNA, the CDR3 is TGTGCCAGCAGAAAACTAGACGGGCCCACAGATACGCAGTATTTT.

The CDR3 here is CASSQGGLANYGYTF. Here the CDR3 DNA reads TGCGCCAGCAGCCAAGGGGGGCTTGCTAACTATGGCTACACCTTC. V is TRBV4-3 and J is TRBJ1-2, with a weak D call TRBD1 (6 bases). The V end lost 1 base, the J end lost 0 bases, and 9 bases lay between the germline ends. Looked up from germline, CDR1 is LGHNA and CDR2 is YSLEER. The CDR3 spans 15 residues.